The 16 T cell receptor beta chains presented below share a single source sample, sequenced in a study of PD-1 blockade in mismatch repair-deficient tumors (dated by TCRdb to the late 2010s). The method was the immunoSEQ multiplex PCR assay. Here the immuneACCESS table is served through TCRdb, limited to in-frame sequences with V and J called. Missing clones are a known gap in these copies; in checked studies unresolved V genes cover under half, and the rest lacks a known reason. In this sample the table shows around 100,000 clones, about 80% of which occur a single time. In total, the top ten clones hold 4.7% of the sample. The input for sequencing was peripheral blood, taken approximately 14 months after starting pembrolizumab. These receptors were taken from an adult with mismatch repair-deficient cancer.

V usage is TRBV30 and J usage is TRBJ2-5; no firm D call. This CDR3 has 12 residues. The V and J ends lost 4 bases and 7 bases respectively, with 13 bases between them. Per germline, CDR1 GTSNPN and CDR2 SVGIG (reference sequence). DNA for the CDR3: TGTGCCTGGACAAAGGATCAATTGACCCAGTACTTC. Encoded protein: CAWTKDQLTQYF.

The rearrangement joins TRBV5-6 to TRBJ2-2, with D possibly called TRBD1 or TRBD2 (5 bases each). V lost 3 bases and J lost 5, with 5 bases in between. Germline V gene data show CDR1 as SGHDT and CDR2 as YYEEEE. CDR3 length equals 12 residues. CDR3 DNA: TGTGCCAGCAGCTGGGGGACCGGGGAGCTGTTTTTT. The encoded protein is CASSWGTGELFF.

The chain has TRBV9 and TRBJ1-1; D remains unclear. Germline CDR1 SGDLS, CDR2 YYNGEE. CDR3 length: 13 residues. Trimming removed 0 bases at V and 4 bases at J, with 7 bases between. The CDR3 loop is CASSVGGSTEAFF. Written as DNA, the CDR3 is TGTGCCAGCAGCGTAGGAGGTTCCACTGAAGCTTTCTTT.

This clone has just one count. V gene TRBV6-6 combines with J gene TRBJ2-7; TRBD2 matches 9 bases. Per germline, CDR1 MNHNY and CDR2 SVGAGI (reference sequence). V lost 7 bases, J lost 6 bases, and 10 bases stayed unmatched. The CDR3 sequence is 14 residues long. The CDR3 is CASTKEAGGREQYF. CDR3 nucleotides: TGTGCCAGCACCAAAGAGGCGGGAGGGCGCGAGCAGTACTTC.

The chain is built from TRBV7-2 and TRBJ2-7, with D possibly called TRBD1 or TRBD2 (5 bases each). The germline gives CDR1 SGHTA, CDR2 FQGNSA. The CDR3 is 14 amino acids. V lost 1 base to trimming and J lost 4 bases, with 11 bases between them. The CDR3 reads CASSLGRGRYEQYF. In DNA form, the CDR3 reads TGTGCCAGCAGCTTAGGTAGGGGACGTTACGAGCAGTACTTC.

The gene calls are TRBV5-8 and TRBJ2-7; 7 nucleotides agree with TRBD1. There are 15 residues in the CDR3. Trimming at V came to 3 bases and at J to 2 bases, leaving 8 bases not matched to a gene. CDR1 and CDR2 (germline): SGHTS, YDEGEE. The CDR3 DNA reads as TGTGCCAGCAGCTACAGGGGTTTCATCGCCTACGAGCAGTACTTC. Its protein product is CASSYRGFIAYEQYF.

This sequence joins TRBV7-9 and TRBJ1-1; D is possibly TRBD1 (5 bases). Trimming shortened V by 5 bases and J by 0 bases, and 10 bases separated the two germline ends. Germline V gives CDR1 SEHNR, CDR2 FQNEAQ (reference sequence). The CDR3 length is 14 residues. The CDR3 region has the DNA TGTGCCAGCAGCCATGGGGGGATGAACACTGAAGCTTTCTTT. Translating gives CASSHGGMNTEAFF.

Concerning this clone itself: One end of the junction is discordant with germline, which a read error may explain. V is TRBV7-7 and J is TRBJ2-1; TRBD2 matches at 11 bases. This CDR3 has 21 residues. Germline V CDR1 and CDR2: SSHAT, FNYEAQ (reference sequence). The DNA of the CDR3 is TGTGCTAGCAGCCCAAAACTAGCGGGAGAAAACCCTACTTTCTCCTACAATGAGCAGTTCTTC. It codes for CASSPKLAGENPTFSYNEQFF.

The gene calls are TRBV11-3 and TRBJ2-1, with D possibly being TRBD1 or TRBD2 (5 bases each). Trimming took off 5 bases at V and 6 bases at J, with 11 bases between the two ends. This CDR3 spans 13 amino acids. CDR1 and CDR2 from the germline V gene are SGHNT and YENEEA. The CDR3 loop reads CASSMLGVNEQFF. The CDR3 region has the DNA TGTGCCAGCAGCATGCTGGGGGTCAATGAGCAGTTCTTC.

The gene calls are TRBV5-4 and TRBJ2-7; D uncertain. The V end was cut by 1 base, the J end by 3 bases, with 8 bases between. The CDR3 totals 13 residues. CDR1 SGHNT and CDR2 YYREEE come from the germline V gene (reference sequence). CDR3 bases: TGTGCCAGCAGCTTGTTTCCAGACTACGAGCAGTACTTC. It translates to CASSLFPDYEQYF.

The chain combines TRBV4-3 with TRBJ1-4; a weak D match, TRBD1 (5 bases). This CDR3 has 15 amino acids. Germline V CDR1 and CDR2: LGHNA, YSLEER. V dropped 0 bases and J dropped 5 bases, with 10 bases sitting between them. Written as DNA, the CDR3 is TGCGCCAGCAGCCAAGAGGGGCAGGGAAATGAAAAACTGTTTTTT. Translating gives CASSQEGQGNEKLFF.

V is TRBV7-9 and J is TRBJ2-4; D gene uncertain. V lost 8 bases and J 1 base, leaving 18 bases between the germline ends. Germline loops: CDR1 SEHNR, CDR2 FQNEAQ (reference sequence). The CDR3 covers 16 residues. CDR3 in amino acids: CASGSEVLGAKNIQYF. The CDR3 DNA is TGTGCCAGCGGGTCGGAAGTTCTGGGGGCCAAAAACATTCAGTACTTC. The whole variable domain, remainder taken from reference TRBV7-9 and TRBJ2-4, is DTGVSQNPRHKITKRGQNVTFRCDPISEHNRLYWYRQTLGQGPEFLTYFQNEAQLEKSRLLSDRFSAERPKGSFSTLEIQRTEQGDSAMYLCASGSEVLGAKNIQYFGAGTRLSVL.

V and J are TRBV19 and TRBJ2-2; D is unresolved. Per germline, CDR1 LNHDA and CDR2 SQIVND (reference sequence). The CDR3 contains 13 residues. The germline V and J ends were trimmed by 4 bases and 3 bases, with 6 bases remaining between them. This CDR3 reads CASSKGHTGELFF. CDR3 sequence (DNA): TGTGCCAGTAGTAAGGGCCACACCGGGGAGCTGTTTTTT. Variable domain in full (rest from reference TRBV19 and TRBJ2-2): DGGITQSPKYLFRKEGQNVTLSCEQNLNHDAMYWYRQDPGQGLRLIYYSQIVNDFQKGDIAEGYSVSREKKESFPLTVTSAQKNPTAFYLCASSKGHTGELFFGEGSRLTVL.

The sample holds one count of this clone. This chain uses TRBV7-3 with TRBJ2-3; 9 bases line up with TRBD2. Germline V gene sequence: CDR1 SGHTA, CDR2 FQGTGA. The CDR3 length is 14 residues. The junction had 4 bases not matched to a gene; V was cut back by 5 bases and J by 4 bases. The CDR3 nucleotides read TGTGCCAGCAGCATTAGCGGGAGCGCAGATACGCAGTATTTT. Amino acid sequence: CASSISGSADTQYF.

The chain employs TRBV6-5 and TRBJ2-1; unclear D gene. This CDR3 contains 9 residues. The V end lost 10 bases, the J end lost 7 bases, and 5 bases lay between the germline ends. CDR1 MNHEY and CDR2 SVGAGI come from the germline V gene. The CDR3 region has the DNA TGTGCCACTTCAAATGAGCAGTTCTTC. This sequence encodes CATSNEQFF.

V usage is TRBV27 and J usage is TRBJ2-7; D is perhaps TRBD1 (6 bases). Germline CDR1 is MNHEY and CDR2 is SMNVEV (reference sequence). Trimming shortened V by 6 bases and J by 3 bases, and 15 bases separated the two germline ends. This CDR3 has 14 residues. The CDR3 protein is CASSFSQGSYEQYF. In DNA, the CDR3 is TGTGCCAGCAGCTTCTCTCAGGGGAGCTACGAGCAGTACTTC.